These T cell receptor beta chains were read from a single sample in a study of OX40 agonist ivuxolimab in advanced cancers. The method was immunoSEQ multiplex PCR; TCRdb's version includes in-frame clones alone and lacks a portion of them. The sample shows some 78,000 clones, approximately 90% of them seen only once. The sample was CD4+ or CD8+ T cells sorted from blood, taken in a trial of the OX40 agonist ivuxolimab. The receptors were gathered from an adult with an advanced solid tumor such as melanoma, head and neck, liver or kidney cancer. The CDR3 runs from the conserved cysteine through the conserved F or W. A D gene is named only where the DNA matches it firmly. Size is omitted from some rows. Given values are once, few, many or a class for expanded clones.

>16|TRBJ2-2|.|TRBD1|TRBV5-4
TGTGCCAGCAGCTCCTCCTCCGGGACAGACACCGGGGAGCTGTTTTTT
CASSSSSGTDTGELFF
>15|TRBJ1-1|.|.|TRBV29-1
TGCAGCGTTGAAGACCGGCGTAGGGCCTCACCTGAAGCTTTCTTT
CSVEDRRRASPEAFF
>15|TRBJ1-2|.|.|TRBV9
TGTGCCAGCAGCACGATGCCTGGGGGGGGCAACGGCTACACCTTC
CASSTMPGGGNGYTF
>18|TRBJ2-7|.|TRBD1|TRBV7-2
TGTGCCAGCAGCTCCCGAGTCCCCGGGACAGGGGTTCCCTACGAGCAGTACTTC
CASSSRVPGTGVPYEQYF
>13|TRBJ1-1|few|.|TRBV6-4
TGTGCCAGCCGCCCTCAGGGGAACACTGAAGCTTTCTTT
CASRPQGNTEAFF
>14|TRBJ1-2|.|.|TRBV6-4
TGTGCCAGCAGCCCTTTCGCTGCTAACTATGGCTACACCTTC
CASSPFAANYGYTF
>18|TRBJ2-3|.|TRBD2|TRBV27
TGTGCCAGCAGTTCCGCGGGGACTAGTGGGGCCCGCATAGATACGCAGTATTTT
CASSSAGTSGARIDTQYF
>13|TRBJ2-1|.|.|TRBV5-6
TGTGCCAGCAGCCGTACTAGAAACAATGAGCAGTTCTTC
CASSRTRNNEQFF
>15|TRBJ1-5|.|.|TRBV28
TGTGCCAGCAGTTTTGTCACAGGGTCCCATCAGCCCCAGCATTTT
CASSFVTGSHQPQHF
>15|TRBJ2-1|.|.|TRBV5-6
TGTGCCAGCAGCGTCGGGGGGCCGGTCGGCAATGAGCAGTTCTTC
CASSVGGPVGNEQFF
>14|TRBJ2-7|.|.|TRBV4-3
TGCGCCAGCAGCCAGGGGACTGTAGGAAGCGAGCAGTACTTC
CASSQGTVGSEQYF
>14|TRBJ1-1|.|.|TRBV7-3
TGTGCCAGCAGCTTAACGGGGACAAACACTGAAGCTTTCTTT
CASSLTGTNTEAFF
>14|TRBJ2-7|.|.|TRBV18
TGTGCCAGCTCACCCTCAAGTCCGCCGTACGAGCAGTACTTC
CASSPSSPPYEQYF
>14|TRBJ2-2|.|.|TRBV18
TGTGCCAGCTCACTGGGCCAGGGGACCGGGGAGCTGTTTTTT
CASSLGQGTGELFF
>14|TRBJ1-4|.|.|TRBV10-3
TGTGCCATCAGTGAGTCGCCGGGGTATGAAAAACTGTTTTTT
CAISESPGYEKLFF
>14|TRBJ1-1|.|.|TRBV7-3
TGTGCCAGCAGCGTACAGGGTACAAACACTGAAGCTTTCTTT
CASSVQGTNTEAFF
>15|TRBJ2-7|.|.|TRBV6-6
TGTGCCAGCAGACGACGGGGTCCTCTCTCCTACGAGCAGTACTTC
CASRRRGPLSYEQYF
>15|TRBJ1-1|.|.|TRBV7-3
TGTGCCAGCAGCCCCCGGGCCGCAGGGGAGTCGGAAGCTTTCTTT
CASSPRAAGESEAFF
>15|TRBJ1-1|.|.|TRBV6-6
TGTGCCAGCAGTTACTCGGGACGGATGAACACTGAAGCTTTCTTT
CASSYSGRMNTEAFF
>14|TRBJ2-5|.|TRBD2|TRBV18
TGTGCCAGCTCCTCAACGGGGGGCCAAGAGACCCAGTACTTC
CASSSTGGQETQYF
>15|TRBJ1-1|.|TRBD1|TRBV6-5
TGTGCCAGCAGTCCGCGCCTCGGGACAGGGGCTGAAGCTTTCTTT
CASSPRLGTGAEAFF
>12|TRBJ2-5|.|.|TRBV18
TGTGCCAGCTCACCACCCCAAGAGACCCAGTACTTC
CASSPPQETQYF
>11|TRBJ2-1|.|.|TRBV20-1
TGCAGTGCTCAAATACGTGATGAGCAGTTCTTC
CSAQIRDEQFF
>15|TRBJ2-1|few|.|TRBV29-1
TGCAGCGTTGAGTCCAGGGGCAGGTCAAACAATGAGCAGTTCTTC
CSVESRGRSNNEQFF
>13|TRBJ1-2|.|.|TRBV7-2
TGTGCCAGCAGCTCTAACAGGGCTTATGGCTACACCTTC
CASSSNRAYGYTF
>16|TRBJ1-2|.|.|TRBV7-8
TGTGCCAGCAGCTTACTACGCAGGGCCCTTAACTATGGCTACACCTTC
CASSLLRRALNYGYTF
>12|TRBJ2-1|.|.|TRBV11-3
TGTGCCAGCAGCTTACTGGCCAATGAGCAGTTCTTC
CASSLLANEQFF
>15|TRBJ2-3|.|TRBD1|TRBV9
TGTGCCAGCAGCGTCGGACAGGGGGCTCCAGATACGCAGTATTTT
CASSVGQGAPDTQYF
>12|TRBJ2-7|.|TRBD1|TRBV27
TGTGCCAGCAGTCGTAGACAGGGGGAGCAGTACTTC
CASSRRQGEQYF
>17|TRBJ1-1|.|.|TRBV11-2
TGTGCCAGCAGCTTAGATCCAGGGAAGGTTGATGGGACTGAAGCTTTCTTT
CASSLDPGKVDGTEAFF
>14|TRBJ1-1|.|.|TRBV6-5
TGTGCCAGCAGCCTTTCGAGGGGGAACACTGAAGCTTTCTTT
CASSLSRGNTEAFF
>15|TRBJ2-1|.|TRBD2|TRBV19
TGTGCCAGTAGTGCGCTAGCGGGGGGGGTGAATGAGCAGTTCTTC
CASSALAGGVNEQFF
>13|TRBJ1-1|few|.|TRBV2
TGTGCCAGCACCGTACAGGGGAACACTGAAGCTTTCTTT
CASTVQGNTEAFF
>13|TRBJ2-1|.|.|TRBV4-1
TGCGCCAGCAGCCAAGACTCAGGAAATGAGCAGTTCTTC
CASSQDSGNEQFF
>13|TRBJ2-7|.|.|TRBV29-1
TGCAGCGTGGGACGGGACAAGACCTACGAGCAGTACTTC
CSVGRDKTYEQYF
>21|TRBJ2-1|.|.|TRBV5-1
TGCGCCAGCAGCCAATTCAGTCGAGTGGGGGGGCCTGCGGGATCCTACAATGAGCAGTTCTTC
CASSQFSRVGGPAGSYNEQFF
>14|TRBJ2-6|.|.|TRBV29-1
TGCAGCGTTGGGACCGACTCTGGGGCCAACGTCCTGACTTTC
CSVGTDSGANVLTF
>15|TRBJ1-1|once|.|TRBV18
TGTGCCAGCTCACCAGGGGGTTTCCCGAACACTGAAGCTTTCTTT
CASSPGGFPNTEAFF
>15|TRBJ2-3|.|.|TRBV4-2
TGTGCCAGCAGCCAAGTTGGCGGGGGCAGGGATACGCAGTATTTT
CASSQVGGGRDTQYF
>16|TRBJ2-1|.|TRBD2|TRBV5-1
TGCGCCAGCAGCTTGGCCTGGACTAGTGGGGGGAATGAGCAGTTCTTC
CASSLAWTSGGNEQFF
>14|TRBJ1-2|.|.|TRBV6-5
TGTGCCAGCAGTTACACAGGTCCCCCCTATGGCTACACCTTC
CASSYTGPPYGYTF
>14|TRBJ2-7|.|TRBD1|TRBV6-6
TGTGCCAGCAGTTACGGAACAGGGGGCGGCGAGCAGTACTTC
CASSYGTGGGEQYF
>15|TRBJ1-2|once|.|TRBV5-1
TGCGCCAGCAGCTTGGAAGGGGGGCCCACCTATGGCTACACCTTC
CASSLEGGPTYGYTF
>15|TRBJ1-2|.|.|TRBV7-3
TGTGCCAGCAGCTTATCCGGGGGCGCGGACTATGGCTACACCTTC
CASSLSGGADYGYTF
>12|TRBJ2-2|.|.|TRBV9
TGTGCCAGCGGCCGGAACACCGGGGAGCTGTTTTTT
CASGRNTGELFF
>14|TRBJ1-5|few|.|TRBV5-1
TGCGCCAGCAGCTCGGGATCGGACGGGGAGCCCCAGCATTTT
CASSSGSDGEPQHF
>16|TRBJ2-3|.|.|TRBV4-2
TGTGCCAGCAGCCGACGGGACTCCGGGGAGGCAGATACGCAGTATTTT
CASSRRDSGEADTQYF
>15|TRBJ1-2|.|.|TRBV6-5
TGTGCCAGCAGTTCCCCAGGGCTGGCTAACTATGGCTACACCTTC
CASSSPGLANYGYTF
>13|TRBJ2-5|.|.|TRBV6-1
TGTGCCAGCAGCGTCCTTAGCAAAGAGACCCAGTACTTC
CASSVLSKETQYF
>15|TRBJ1-2|.|.|TRBV5-6
TGTGCCAGCAGCTTGTGGCCCGGCAGGGACTATGGCTACACCTTC
CASSLWPGRDYGYTF
>13|TRBJ2-3|.|.|TRBV1
TGCACCAGCAGCCAAGATAGAGGGGATACGCAGTATTTT
CTSSQDRGDTQYF
>16|TRBJ2-2|once|TRBD1|TRBV4-2
TGTGCCAGCAGCCAAGATGACAGGGGGTCGGCCGGGGAGCTGTTTTTT
CASSQDDRGSAGELFF
>14|TRBJ2-5|.|TRBD1|TRBV7-2
TGTGCCAGCAGCAGGACAGGGGCCCGGGAGACCCAGTACTTC
CASSRTGARETQYF
>14|TRBJ2-2|.|.|TRBV7-7
TGTGCTAGCAGCGGACAGCTTAACACCGGGGAGCTGTTTTTT
CASSGQLNTGELFF
>17|TRBJ2-7|.|TRBD2|TRBV13
TGTGCCAGCAGCCTCCGCCCCAGGTGGGGGGGAAAGCATGAGCAGTACTTC
CASSLRPRWGGKHEQYF
>14|TRBJ1-2|.|TRBD1|TRBV6-5
TGTGCCAGCAGTTACGAGGGACAGGGGCATGGCTACACCTTC
CASSYEGQGHGYTF
>12|TRBJ2-3|.|.|TRBV2
TGTGCCAGCAGTGAGGGTACAGATACGCAGTATTTT
CASSEGTDTQYF